A single sample gave rise to the 13 T cell receptor beta chains below, sequenced in a study of cytomegalovirus exposure and HLA in healthy donors. Using immunoSEQ multiplex PCR, the repertoire was profiled, and TCRdb retains in-frame clones only, with some absent. The sample holds approximately 100,000 clones, about 87% seen once. Sequences were obtained from PBMCs. The origin of the receptors is a young woman in good health and CMV-seropositive.

The chain has TRBV2 and TRBJ1-1; D remains unclear. The CDR3 loop spans 17 amino acids. Trimming pared 2 bases from V and 3 bases from J, leaving 19 bases between. Germline-derived CDR1 and CDR2 are SNHLY and FYNNEI. The DNA of the CDR3 is TGTGCCAGCAGTGAATGGATCGAGCGAAGGAGTGACACTGAAGCTTTCTTT. It codes for CASSEWIERRSDTEAFF.

This chain links TRBV7-9 with TRBJ1-6, with TRBD1 identical over 7 bases. Germline trimming cut 4 bases from V and 10 bases from J; bases unmatched to any gene: 13. This CDR3 has 16 residues. Germline CDR1 is SEHNR and CDR2 is FQNEAQ (reference sequence). CDR3 region: CASSYRARGPGSPLHF. The CDR3 region has the DNA TGTGCCAGCAGCTATAGGGCGAGGGGGCCGGGCTCACCCCTCCACTTT.

The rearrangement uses TRBV6-5 and TRBJ2-3, with D uncertain. V lost 10 bases to trimming and J lost 1 base, with 6 bases between them. Germline lookup yields CDR1 MNHEY and CDR2 SVGAGI. This CDR3 comprises 11 residues. Here the CDR3 DNA reads TGTGCCACCGAGGGCACAGATACGCAGTATTTT. It yields the protein CATEGTDTQYF.

The chain is built from TRBV12-2 and TRBJ2-7; TRBD2, the D gene given by the table, was not confirmed from the DNA. TRBV12-2 corresponds to a pseudogene. The CDR3 loop spans 16 amino acids. The CDR3 DNA sequence: TGTGCAAGTCGCTTAACGGCGGGGGCCGTTTTGGGGGAGCAGTACGTC. Its translation: CASRLTAGAVLGEQYV.

V is TRBV13 and J is TRBJ1-3; D is perhaps TRBD1 (5 bases). In germline, CDR1 is PRHDT, CDR2 FYEKMQ (reference sequence). This CDR3 spans 16 amino acids. With 4 bases removed from V and 0 bases from J, the gap between germline ends came to 13 bases. As DNA, the CDR3 is TGTGCCAGCAGCTCAAATCAGGGCCACTCTGGAAACACCATATATTTT. Protein sequence: CASSSNQGHSGNTIYF.

The V call is TRBV5-6, the J call TRBJ2-3; D is unclear. V gave up 2 bases and J gave up 1 base, with 8 bases separating them. The germline gives CDR1 SGHDT, CDR2 YYEEEE. CDR3 length: 14 residues. CDR3 DNA sequence: TGTGCCAGCAGCTTCTTTTGTTGCACAGATACGCAGTATTTT. Its translation: CASSFFCCTDTQYF.

This clone was observed once. The V gene is TRBV5-4, the J gene TRBJ1-2; tentatively, D is TRBD1 (5 bases). Per the germline V gene, CDR1 is SGHNT and CDR2 is YYREEE (reference sequence). V shed 4 bases and J shed 4 bases, with 29 bases lying between them. The CDR3 sequence is 19 residues long. DNA for the CDR3: TGTGCCAGCAGCCCAATGCCTGGGGCAGGGTTGGACAAGGGCTATGGCTACACCTTC. This codes for CASSPMPGAGLDKGYGYTF.

In DNA, the CDR3 is TGCAGCGTTGAAGACAGGGGGGCAGGGAACTATGGCTACACCTTC. Its protein product is CSVEDRGAGNYGYTF. The rearrangement links TRBV29-1 to TRBJ1-2, with 7 positions matching TRBD1. Looked up from germline, CDR1 is SQVTM and CDR2 is ANQGSEA. V trimming: 0 bases; J trimming: 2 bases; junction bases outside the gene matches: 6. The CDR3 extends over 15 amino acids.

This clone has only one observation. This chain joins TRBV27 and TRBJ1-1; perhaps TRBD1 as D (5 bases). V was trimmed by 3 bases and J by 0 bases, leaving 14 bases between them. The CDR3 has 16 residues. Germline V gene lookup returns CDR1 MNHEY and CDR2 SMNVEV (reference sequence). The CDR3 coding sequence is TGTGCCAGCAGTTTGTTTCAGGGAAATATGAACACTGAAGCTTTCTTT. It translates to CASSLFQGNMNTEAFF.

J is TRBJ1-1 and V is TRBV28; no definite D call. This CDR3 contains 14 residues. Germline V CDR1 and CDR2: MDHEN, SYDVKM. V lost 3 bases, J lost 7 bases, and 15 bases lay in between. The CDR3 bases are TGTGCCAGCAGTTTCCGCGGGTTCTGGAATGAAGCTTTCTTT. Translated: CASSFRGFWNEAFF.

The J gene is TRBJ2-5, the V gene TRBV27, with a weak D call TRBD1 (6 bases). The CDR3 length is 13 residues. Germline V CDR1 and CDR2: MNHEY, SMNVEV (reference sequence). Trimming removed 4 bases from V and 5 bases from J, with 11 bases in between. The CDR3 sequence is CASSSGQWETQYF. The CDR3 nucleotides are TGTGCCAGCAGTTCAGGACAGTGGGAGACCCAGTACTTC.

This clone was seen just once. V is TRBV2 and J is TRBJ1-1; no clear D gene. The germline V gene has CDR1 SNHLY and CDR2 FYNNEI. Trimming removed 6 bases from V and 8 bases from J, with 10 bases in between. The CDR3 is made up of 11 amino acids. In nucleotides, the CDR3 is TGTGCCAGCAGCTACGCTCGGGAAGCTTTCTTT. Protein sequence: CASSYAREAFF. Based on the CDR3 plus reference TRBV2 and TRBJ1-1, the full variable domain is EPEVTQTPSHQVTQMGQEVILRCVPISNHLYFYWYRQILGQKVEFLVSFYNNEISEKSEIFDDQFSVERPDGSNFTLKIRSTKLEDSAMYFCASSYAREAFFGQGTRLTVV.

The count of this clone is one. The chain joins TRBV19 to TRBJ2-1; possible D gene TRBD2, 5 bases. Deletions cut 3 bases from V and 7 bases from J, with 13 bases between. Germline V CDR1 and CDR2: LNHDA, SQIVND (reference sequence). The CDR3 loop spans 14 amino acids. This CDR3 reads CASSIPQRINEQFF. DNA for the CDR3: TGTGCCAGTAGTATCCCACAGCGGATAAATGAGCAGTTCTTC.